This TCR beta chain was identified during a study of control samples from healthy donors and cancer patients. The CDR3 is 16 residues long. Germline V gene lookup returns CDR1 MNHEY and CDR2 SMNVEV (reference sequence). V gave up 2 bases and J gave up 6 bases; unmatched junction bases: 3. Here immunoSEQ multiplex PCR was the method, and the copy in TCRdb shows in-frame clones only, minus some. Of 150,000 to 200,000 clones in the sample, over 85% were seen once. The rearrangement uses TRBV27 and TRBJ2-2; the match to TRBD2 covers 13 bases. The specimen sequenced was blood. The sequence derives from a man aged 25-40 years in good health. CDR3 protein: CASSLRTSGGPGELFF. In DNA form, the CDR3 reads TGTGCCAGCAGTTTAAGGACTAGCGGGGGCCCCGGGGAGCTGTTTTTT.